This TCR beta chain was retrieved from a study of T cell responses to AZD1222 COVID-19 vaccine. Study-wide results and limits: Just 5 or 6 AZD1222 recipients tested seropositive at baseline.

Repertoires were generated with immunoSEQ multiplex PCR, while TCRdb's copy carries only in-frame clones and drops some. The profile shows more than 95,000 clones, about 87% of them singletons. A word on this clone: The antigen remains undetermined.

The TCR comes from an adult in good health. Sequenced here: peripheral blood, sampled on day 0 of AZD1222 vaccination.

The CDR3 region is CASSVASGRANEQFF. CDR3 DNA sequence: TGCGCCAGCAGTGTAGCTAGCGGGAGGGCGAATGAGCAGTTCTTC. The rearrangement links TRBV10-1 to TRBJ2-1; 12 bases align to TRBD2. This CDR3 comprises 15 residues. V was pared by 4 bases and J by 7 bases, with 5 bases of the junction left unmatched. Germline V gives CDR1 WNHNN, CDR2 SYGVQD (reference sequence).